The following is a T cell receptor (beta chain) sequence with its context. CDR1 and CDR2 (germline): SEHNR, FQNEAQ (reference sequence). The CDR3 is 13 residues long. J gave up 5 bases and V 8 bases, and 6 bases lay outside the gene matches. These data come from a study of T cell repertoires in ileal Crohn's disease. Study-level information: At surgery, 30% to 35% of patients smoked, with median disease duration approximately 7.3 years.

Using immunoSEQ multiplex PCR, the repertoire was profiled, and TCRdb retains in-frame clones only, with some absent. This sample yields some 7,000 clones, of which about three quarters are seen a single time; 15% to 20% belongs to the top ten. The sequenced material came from ileal tissue. The sequence was collected from an adult with Crohn's disease. The rearrangement joins TRBV7-9 to TRBJ2-7, with TRBD2 matching 10 bases. Here the CDR3 reads CASGSGGADEQYF. The CDR3 DNA is TGTGCCAGCGGCAGCGGGGGGGCCGACGAGCAGTACTTC.